The TCR beta chain under discussion was sequenced for a study of blood T cell repertoires in COVID-19. The age range of participants was about 18 to 89 years, with residence in roughly 25 US areas. Resolution of symptoms, clearance, or two negative PCRs was present in recovered Cohort 3 donors. Some clones are missing from TCRdb's copy, which holds only in-frame ones; the method was immunoSEQ multiplex PCR. The profile shows around 310,000 clones, approximately 89% of them singletons. V trimming: 7 bases; J trimming: 2 bases; junction bases outside the gene matches: 4. The CDR3 loop spans 13 amino acids. The germline V gene encodes CDR1 LNHDA and CDR2 SQIVND (reference sequence).

This chain joins TRBV19 and TRBJ1-1; 7 bases line up with TRBD1. This sequence was found in a man aged 25 to 40 who had recovered from COVID-19. Sample: PBMCs or T cells enriched from blood (not recorded which). The CDR3 reads CASKGQFNTEAFF. The CDR3 coding sequence is TGTGCCAGTAAGGGACAGTTTAACACTGAAGCTTTCTTT.